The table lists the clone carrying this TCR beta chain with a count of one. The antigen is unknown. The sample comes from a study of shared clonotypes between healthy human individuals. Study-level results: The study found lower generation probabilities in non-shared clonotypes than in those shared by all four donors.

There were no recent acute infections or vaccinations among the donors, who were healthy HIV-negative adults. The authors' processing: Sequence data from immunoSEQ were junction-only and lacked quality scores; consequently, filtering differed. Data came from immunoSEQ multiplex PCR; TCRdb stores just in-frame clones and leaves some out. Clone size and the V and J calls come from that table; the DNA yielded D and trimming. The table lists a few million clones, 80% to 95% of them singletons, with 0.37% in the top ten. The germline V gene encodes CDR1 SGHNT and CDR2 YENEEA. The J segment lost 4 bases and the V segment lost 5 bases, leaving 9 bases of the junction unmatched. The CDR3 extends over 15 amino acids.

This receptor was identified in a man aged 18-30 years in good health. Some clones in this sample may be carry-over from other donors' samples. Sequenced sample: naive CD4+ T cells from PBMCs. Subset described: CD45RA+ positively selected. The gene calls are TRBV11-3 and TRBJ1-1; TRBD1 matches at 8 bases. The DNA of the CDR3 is TGTGCCAGCAGCCCCACAGGGGGGAGAGGCACTGAAGCTTTCTTT. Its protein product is CASSPTGGRGTEAFF. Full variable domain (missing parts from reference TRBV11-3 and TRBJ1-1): EAGVVQSPRYKIIEKKQPVAFWCNPISGHNTLYWYLQNLGQGPELLIRYENEEAVDDSQLPKDRFSAERLKGVDSTLKIQPAELGDSAVYLCASSPTGGRGTEAFFGQGTRLTVV.